This record covers a single T cell receptor beta chain. One end of the junction varies from germline; a read error may be responsible. Template switching added a universal primer site, and cDNA bore unique molecular identifiers. TCRdb itself ran the 5' RACE reads through MiXCR, one entry per CDR3 protein. The profile covers around 1.7 million distinct CDR3 sequences, with 25% to 35% appearing a single time and about 0.25% taken by the ten largest. The record originates from a study of identical twins. Germline V gene data show CDR1 as SGHDT and CDR2 as YYEEEE. The CDR3 covers 16 residues. The sequencing input was cord blood. The source of this sequence is a newborn girl in good health. The chain employs TRBV5-6 and TRBJ1-2, with 11 bases identical to TRBD1. The CDR3 DNA sequence: TGTGCCAGCAGCTTACGGACAGGGGGCCCCTACTATGGCCACACCTTC. Residues: CASSLRTGGPYYGHTF.